Presented here are 22 T cell receptor beta chains from one specimen sequenced in a study of CD8+CD57+ T cells in acquired aplastic anemia. The sequenced patients had an expansion of CD8+CD57+ cells seen by flow cytometry. Genomic DNA provided the template from which TCR beta VDJ and CDR3 profiles were obtained. Each CDR3 protein is one row after TCRdb ran MiXCR on the reads. Of around 430,000 distinct CDR3 sequences listed, over 25% are singletons. Sequenced input: sorted CD4+, CD8+, or CD8+CD57+ T cells (not recorded which) from PBMCs. The receptors here all came from a human donor with aplastic anemia.

The table lists this clonotype with many counts. This chain connects TRBV12-3 or TRBV12-4 to TRBJ1-1; D is possibly TRBD1 (6 bases). This CDR3 contains 15 residues. The V gene lost 0 bases and the J gene lost 8 bases, with 16 bases spanning the gap. CDR3: CASSLARTAVVEAFF. The CDR3 nucleotides are TGTGCCAGCAGTTTAGCAAGGACAGCAGTTGTCGAAGCTTTCTTT.

The J gene is TRBJ1-5, the V gene TRBV19, with D perhaps TRBD1 (6 bases). Germline-derived CDR1 and CDR2 are LNHDA and SQIVND (reference sequence). The length of the CDR3 is 12 residues. With 7 bases removed from V and 6 bases from J, the gap between germline ends came to 10 bases. CDR3 region: CASTRGIQPQHF. In DNA, the CDR3 is TGTGCCAGTACGAGGGGGATTCAGCCCCAGCATTTT. Full variable domain (rest looked up from reference TRBV19 and TRBJ1-5): DGGITQSPKYLFRKEGQNVTLSCEQNLNHDAMYWYRQDPGQGLRLIYYSQIVNDFQKGDIAEGYSVSREKKESFPLTVTSAQKNPTAFYLCASTRGIQPQHFGDGTRLSIL.

The chain has TRBV30 and TRBJ2-1; 10 nucleotides agree with TRBD2. Germline lookup yields CDR1 GTSNPN and CDR2 SVGIG (reference sequence). The junction had 5 bases not matched to a gene; V was cut back by 0 bases and J by 6 bases. The CDR3 is 15 amino acids. The chain's CDR3 is CAWSVGLADLNEQFF. The CDR3 DNA sequence: TGTGCCTGGAGTGTAGGACTAGCGGATCTCAATGAGCAGTTCTTC.

This clonotype was found many times. Written as DNA, the CDR3 is TGTGCCAGCAGTGTAGGCCACAGGAATAGCAATCAGCCCCAGCATTTT. Protein product: CASSVGHRNSNQPQHF. V is TRBV2 and J is TRBJ1-5; weak D call: TRBD1 (5 bases). V was clipped by 4 bases and J by 0 bases, with 13 bases between them. The CDR3 totals 16 residues. CDR1 is SNHLY, CDR2 FYNNEI, per germline.

A few counts support this clonotype. The genes are TRBV29-1 and TRBJ2-2, with 7 bases aligning to TRBD1. Germline V gene data show CDR1 as SQVTM and CDR2 as ANQGSEA. V trimming: 3 bases; J trimming: 3 bases; junction bases outside the gene matches: 10. The CDR3 length is 16 residues. Here the CDR3 reads CSVETGKGGYTGELFF. The DNA of the CDR3 is TGCAGCGTTGAGACAGGGAAAGGGGGCTACACCGGGGAGCTGTTTTTT.

This clonotype was recorded at least ten times. The chain employs TRBV20-1 and TRBJ1-2; no reliable D call. Per the germline V gene, CDR1 is DFQATT and CDR2 is SNEGSKA (reference sequence). With 3 bases removed from V and 7 bases from J, the gap between germline ends came to 3 bases. CDR3 length: 9 residues. The CDR3 bases are TGCAGTGCTAGTAGTGGCTACACCTTC. It codes for CSASSGYTF.

Comments on this clonotype: A read error may explain this, as a much larger clone is one base away. This chain links TRBV19 with TRBJ2-4; D possibly corresponds to TRBD2 (5 bases). V was pared by 8 bases and J by 0 bases, with 11 bases between. This CDR3 is 14 amino acids long. Per germline, CDR1 LNHDA and CDR2 SQIVND (reference sequence). Written as DNA, the CDR3 is TGTGCCAGTGGTTGGACTCGAGCCAAAAACATTCAGTACTTC. Translating gives CASGWTRAKNIQYF.

The chain joins TRBV2 to TRBJ2-7, with 8 bases that match TRBD2. Unmatched junction bases numbered 7, after V lost 6 bases and J lost 3 bases. CDR1 is SNHLY, CDR2 FYNNEI, per germline. The CDR3 covers 14 residues. The CDR3 protein is CASSPDGTSYEQYF. The CDR3 coding sequence is TGTGCCAGCAGCCCGGACGGGACTAGCTACGAGCAGTACTTC.

This rearrangement joins TRBV12-3 or TRBV12-4 to TRBJ1-2; TRBD1 matches at 9 bases. V dropped 4 bases and J dropped 8; count of bases not matched to a gene: 5. CDR3 length equals 13 residues. CDR3 region: CASSSRQGGGYTF. CDR3 bases: TGTGCCAGCAGTTCCCGACAGGGGGGAGGCTACACCTTC.

This sequence joins TRBV19 and TRBJ2-2; 7 bases align to TRBD1. Trimming took 8 bases from V and 1 from J; bases not matched to a gene: 7. Germline V lookup: CDR1 LNHDA, CDR2 SQIVND (reference sequence). The CDR3 is made up of 15 amino acids. CDR3 residues: CASGPRTGNTGELFF. For the CDR3, the DNA is TGTGCCAGTGGTCCAAGGACAGGGAACACCGGGGAGCTGTTTTTT.

This clonotype was recorded at least ten times. The CDR3 DNA follows: TGTGCCAGCAGTTACTCAGGGACAGGCGGAGGCGAGCAGTACTTC. It yields the protein CASSYSGTGGGEQYF. This chain joins TRBV6-5 and TRBJ2-7; 8 bases align to TRBD1. Germline CDR1 is MNHEY and CDR2 is SVGAGI. The V gene end was trimmed by 0 bases and the J gene end by 6 bases; junction bases not matched to a gene: 7. This CDR3 comprises 15 residues.

This clonotype was counted at least ten times. The chain couples TRBV6-1 to TRBJ2-7; 8 bases agree with TRBD2. CDR3 size: 13 residues. The germline V gene encodes CDR1 MNHNS and CDR2 SASEGT. With V trimmed by 11 bases and J by 1 base, 7 bases remained unmatched. The CDR3 DNA reads TGTGCCGCAGGAGCGGGAGTGTCCTACGAGCAGTACTTC. Amino acid sequence: CAAGAGVSYEQYF.

This chain uses TRBV6-2 or TRBV6-3 with TRBJ2-7, with TRBD1 matching over 7 bases. CDR3 length: 14 amino acids. V trimming: 5 bases; J trimming: 3 bases; junction bases outside the gene matches: 7. The V gene's germline CDR1 is MNHEY and CDR2 SVGEGT. The DNA of the CDR3 is TGTGCCAGCAGTACAGGGGACATTAGCTACGAGCAGTACTTC. This translates into CASSTGDISYEQYF.

With regard to this clonotype: This may stem from a read error, because a much larger clone lies one nucleotide away. J is TRBJ1-2 and V is TRBV7-2; D is unclear. This CDR3 region has 12 residues. Germline CDR1 SGHTA, CDR2 FQGNSA. V was clipped by 5 bases and J by 6 bases, with 10 bases between them. CDR3 in amino acids: CASSLPGNGYTF. CDR3 DNA sequence: TGTGCCAGCAGCCTCCCGGGAAATGGCTACACCTTC.

This clonotype was recorded a few times. V gene TRBV6-1 combines with J gene TRBJ1-1; maybe TRBD1 (5 bases). Germline assignment: CDR1 MNHNS and CDR2 SASEGT. The CDR3 length is 11 residues. Trimming shortened V by 7 bases and J by 4 bases, and 7 bases separated the two germline ends. The CDR3 loop is CASTRATEAFF. In nucleotides, the CDR3 is TGTGCCAGCACCAGGGCCACTGAAGCTTTCTTT.

The J gene is TRBJ2-2, the V gene TRBV9; TRBD1 is a possible D gene (8 bases). This CDR3 is 19 amino acids long. The germline V and J ends were trimmed by 4 bases and 0 bases, with 22 bases remaining between them. From germline, CDR1 is SGDLS and CDR2 YYNGEE. The CDR3: CASSSSMGGGQANTGELFF. CDR3 nucleotide sequence: TGTGCCAGCAGCTCCTCCATGGGGGGGGGACAGGCGAACACCGGGGAGCTGTTTTTT. Looking up the rest from reference TRBV9 and TRBJ2-2 gives the full variable domain: DSGVTQTPKHLITATGQRVTLRCSPRSGDLSVYWYQQSLDQGLQFLIQYYNGEERAKGNILERFSAQQFPDLHSELNLSSLELGDSALYFCASSSSMGGGQANTGELFFGEGSRLTVL.

V and J are TRBV7-3 and TRBJ2-2; 13 nucleotides match TRBD2. Germline assignment: CDR1 SGHTA and CDR2 FQGTGA. After removal of 1 base from V and 2 bases from J, the junction contained 7 bases not matched to a gene. This CDR3 contains 19 residues. This chain's CDR3 is CASSLRLAGGISNTGELFF. CDR3 nucleotide sequence: TGTGCCAGCAGCTTAAGACTAGCGGGAGGAATTAGTAACACCGGGGAGCTGTTTTTT.

The rearrangement links TRBV5-5 to TRBJ2-7; D gene ambiguous. Germline lookup yields CDR1 SGHKS and CDR2 YYEKEE (reference sequence). V was trimmed by 2 bases and J by 0 bases, leaving 12 bases between them. This CDR3 region has 15 residues. The CDR3 sequence: CASSFRPLSSYEQYF. The CDR3 DNA follows: TGTGCCAGCAGCTTTCGGCCTCTGAGCTCCTACGAGCAGTACTTC.

The chain joins TRBV5-1 to TRBJ1-1, with D uncertain. Between the trimmed V and J ends, which lost 0 bases and 0 bases, there was a span of 6 bases. Germline V lookup: CDR1 SGHRS, CDR2 YFSETQ. CDR3 length: 14 residues. The CDR3 coding sequence is TGCGCCAGCAGCTTGGACATACTGAACACTGAAGCTTTCTTT. Amino acids: CASSLDILNTEAFF. The full variable domain, its missing parts supplied by reference TRBV5-1 and TRBJ1-1, is KAGVTQTPRYLIKTRGQQVTLSCSPISGHRSVSWYQQTPGQGLQFLFEYFSETQRNKGNFPGRFSGRQFSNSRSEMNVSTLELGDSALYLCASSLDILNTEAFFGQGTRLTVV.

The chain employs TRBV5-4 and TRBJ1-1; D is unresolved. Looked up from germline, CDR1 is SGHNT and CDR2 is YYREEE (reference sequence). This CDR3 is built from 12 residues. The germline V and J ends were trimmed by 0 bases and 8 bases, with 8 bases remaining between them. CDR3: CASSLGTVEAFF. As DNA, the CDR3 is TGTGCCAGCAGCTTGGGAACAGTCGAAGCTTTCTTT.

CDR3 nucleotide sequence: TGTGCCAGCAGCTTAGGGCCGGGGGCTGGCGAGCAGTACTTC. This gives the protein CASSLGPGAGEQYF. V is TRBV7-6 and J is TRBJ2-7, with D tentatively TRBD1 or TRBD2 (6 bases each). Trimming removed 1 base at V and 6 bases at J, with 13 bases between. The CDR3 sequence is 14 residues long. Germline loops: CDR1 SGHVS, CDR2 FNYEAQ.

Comment on this clonotype: Here the CDR3 omits its conserved ending phenylalanine or tryptophan, so a read error is the likely source. The rearrangement joins TRBV24-1 to TRBJ1-2, with TRBD1 matching over 10 bases. Germline V lookup: CDR1 KGHDR, CDR2 SFDVKD. This CDR3 contains 16 residues. Trimming at V came to 3 bases and at J to 2 bases, leaving 5 bases not matched to a gene. Here the CDR3 DNA reads TGTGCCACCAGTGATGCTACGGGACAGGGGAACTATGGCTACACCCTC. Translating gives CATSDATGQGNYGYTL.